This T cell receptor (beta chain) was observed in a study of shared clonotypes between healthy human individuals. Measured with immunoSEQ multiplex PCR; TCRdb has only the in-frame clones, and not every one. Of about 680,000 clones in the sample, around 90% were seen once. Trimming cost V 5 bases and J 0 bases; bases outside gene matches: 10. From germline, CDR1 is SGHKS and CDR2 YYEKEE (reference sequence). CDR3 size: 18 residues. Naive-designated CD8 cells lacked CD45RO, were positively enriched for CCR7, and omitted terminally differentiated effector memory CD45RA+ cells. Caucasian adults living in Nashville, Tennessee, provided all samples.

The chain employs TRBV5-5 and TRBJ2-6, with 8 nucleotides matching TRBD1. The receptor was derived from a man aged 30 to 39 in good health. Sequencing was carried out using naive CD8+ T cells sorted from blood. CDR3 in amino acids: CASRSQGQDSSGANVLTF. The CDR3 region has the DNA TGTGCCAGCAGGTCGCAGGGACAGGACTCCTCTGGGGCCAACGTCCTGACTTTC. Variable domain in full (rest from reference TRBV5-5 and TRBJ2-6): DAGVTQSPTHLIKTRGQQVTLRCSPISGHKSVSWYQQVLGQGPQFIFQYYEKEERGRGNFPDRFSARQFPNYSSELNVNALLLGDSALYLCASRSQGQDSSGANVLTFGAGSRLTVL.